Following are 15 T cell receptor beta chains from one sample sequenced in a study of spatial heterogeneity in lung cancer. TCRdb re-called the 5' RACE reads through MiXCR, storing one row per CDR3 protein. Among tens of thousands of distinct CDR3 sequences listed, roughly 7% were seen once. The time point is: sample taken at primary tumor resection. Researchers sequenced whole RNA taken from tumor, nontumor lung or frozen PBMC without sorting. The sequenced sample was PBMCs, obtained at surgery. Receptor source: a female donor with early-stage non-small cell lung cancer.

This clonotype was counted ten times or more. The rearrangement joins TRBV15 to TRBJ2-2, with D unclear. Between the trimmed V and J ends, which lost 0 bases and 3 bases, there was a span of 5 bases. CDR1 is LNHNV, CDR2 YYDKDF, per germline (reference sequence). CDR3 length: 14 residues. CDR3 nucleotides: TGTGCCACCAGCAGAGATATCGACACCGGGGAGCTGTTTTTT. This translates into CATSRDIDTGELFF.

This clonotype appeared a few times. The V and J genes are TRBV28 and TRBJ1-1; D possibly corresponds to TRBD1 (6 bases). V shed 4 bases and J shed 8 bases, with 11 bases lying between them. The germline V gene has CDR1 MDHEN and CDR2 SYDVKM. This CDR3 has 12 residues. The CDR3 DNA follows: TGTGCCAGCAGTTCCGGGACAAGAGAAGCTTTCTTT. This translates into CASSSGTREAFF.

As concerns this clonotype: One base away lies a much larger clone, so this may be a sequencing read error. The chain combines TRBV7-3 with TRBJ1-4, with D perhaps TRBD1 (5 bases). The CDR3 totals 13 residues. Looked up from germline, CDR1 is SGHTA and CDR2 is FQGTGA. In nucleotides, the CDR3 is TGTGTCAGCAGCTGGGACCGTAATGAAAAACTGTTTTTT. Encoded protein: CVSSWDRNEKLFF.

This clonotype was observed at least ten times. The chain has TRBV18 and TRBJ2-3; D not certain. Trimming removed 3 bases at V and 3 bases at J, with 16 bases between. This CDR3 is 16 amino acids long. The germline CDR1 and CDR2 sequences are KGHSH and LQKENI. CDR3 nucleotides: TGTGCCAGCTCACCGCTGAGTGGTTTCGGGACAGATACGCAGTATTTT. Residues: CASSPLSGFGTDTQYF.

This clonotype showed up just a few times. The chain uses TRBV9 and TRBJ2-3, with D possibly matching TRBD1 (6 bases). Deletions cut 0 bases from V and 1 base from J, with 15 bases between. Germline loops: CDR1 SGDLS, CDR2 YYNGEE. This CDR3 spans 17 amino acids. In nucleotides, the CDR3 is TGTGCCAGCAGCGTAGTTCTGGGGGCAGCGGGCACAGATACGCAGTATTTT. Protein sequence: CASSVVLGAAGTDTQYF.

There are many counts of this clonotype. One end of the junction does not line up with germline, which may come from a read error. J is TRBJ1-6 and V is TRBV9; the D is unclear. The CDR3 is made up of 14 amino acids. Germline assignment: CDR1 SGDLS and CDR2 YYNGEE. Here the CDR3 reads CASSVSGNKSPLHF. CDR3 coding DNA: TGTGCCAGCAGCGTTTCCGGGAATAAGTCACCCCTCCACTTT.

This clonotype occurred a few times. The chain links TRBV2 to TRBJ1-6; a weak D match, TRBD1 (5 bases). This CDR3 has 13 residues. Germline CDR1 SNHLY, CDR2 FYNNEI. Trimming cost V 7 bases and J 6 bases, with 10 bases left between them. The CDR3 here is CASKGLFNSPLHF. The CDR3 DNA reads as TGTGCCAGCAAGGGACTGTTTAATTCACCCCTCCACTTT.

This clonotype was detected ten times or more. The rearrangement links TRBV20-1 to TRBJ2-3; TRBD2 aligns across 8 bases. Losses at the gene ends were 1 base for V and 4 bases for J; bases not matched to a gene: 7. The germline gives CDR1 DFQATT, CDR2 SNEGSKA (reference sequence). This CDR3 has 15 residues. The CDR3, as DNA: TGCAGTGCTAGAGTTGGCGGGGGGCGCTCAGATACGCAGTATTTT. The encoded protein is CSARVGGGRSDTQYF.

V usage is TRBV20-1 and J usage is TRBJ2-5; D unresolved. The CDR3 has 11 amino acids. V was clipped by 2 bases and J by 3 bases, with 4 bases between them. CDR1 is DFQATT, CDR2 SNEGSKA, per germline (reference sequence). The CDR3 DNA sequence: TGCAGTGCTAGACAGGAAGAGACCCAGTACTTC. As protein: CSARQEETQYF.

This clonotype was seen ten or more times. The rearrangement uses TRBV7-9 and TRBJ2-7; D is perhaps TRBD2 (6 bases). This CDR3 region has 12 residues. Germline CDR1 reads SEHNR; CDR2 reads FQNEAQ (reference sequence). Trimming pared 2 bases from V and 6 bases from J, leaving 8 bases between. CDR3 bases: TGTGCCAGCAGCTTAATCGGGGGCGAGCAGTACTTC. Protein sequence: CASSLIGGEQYF.

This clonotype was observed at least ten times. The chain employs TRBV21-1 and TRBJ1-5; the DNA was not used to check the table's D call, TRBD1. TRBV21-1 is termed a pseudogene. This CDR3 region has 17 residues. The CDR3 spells CASSKEGETESNQPQHF. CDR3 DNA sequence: TGTGCCAGCAGCAAAGAAGGGGAGACAGAGAGCAATCAGCCCCAGCATTTT.

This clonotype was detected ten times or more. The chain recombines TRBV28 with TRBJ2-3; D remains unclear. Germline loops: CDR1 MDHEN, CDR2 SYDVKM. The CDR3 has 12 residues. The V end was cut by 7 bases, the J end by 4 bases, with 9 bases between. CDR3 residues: CASNGNADTQYF. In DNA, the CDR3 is TGTGCCAGCAATGGGAACGCAGATACGCAGTATTTT. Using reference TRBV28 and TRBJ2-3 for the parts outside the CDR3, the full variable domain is DVKVTQSSRYLVKRTGEKVFLECVQDMDHENMFWYRQDPGLGLRLIYFSYDVKMKEKGDIPEGYSVSREKKERFSLILESASTNQTSMYLCASNGNADTQYFGPGTRLTVL.

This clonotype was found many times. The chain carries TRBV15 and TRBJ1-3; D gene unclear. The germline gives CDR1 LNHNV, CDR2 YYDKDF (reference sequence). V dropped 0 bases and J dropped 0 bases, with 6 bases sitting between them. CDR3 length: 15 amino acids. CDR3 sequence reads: CATSRDRFSGNTIYF. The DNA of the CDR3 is TGTGCCACCAGCAGAGATAGATTCTCTGGAAACACCATATATTTT.

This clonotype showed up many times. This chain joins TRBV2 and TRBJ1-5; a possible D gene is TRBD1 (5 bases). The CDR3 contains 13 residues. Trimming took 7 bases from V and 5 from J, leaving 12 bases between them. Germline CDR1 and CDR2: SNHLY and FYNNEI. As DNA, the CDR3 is TGTGCCAGCAAGGGGAGGGGAGATCAGCCCCAGCATTTT. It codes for CASKGRGDQPQHF.

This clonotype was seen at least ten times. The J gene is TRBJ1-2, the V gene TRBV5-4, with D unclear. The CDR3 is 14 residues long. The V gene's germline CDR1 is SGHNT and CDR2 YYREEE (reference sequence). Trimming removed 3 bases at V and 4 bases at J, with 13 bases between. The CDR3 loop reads CASSSLQDFYGYTF. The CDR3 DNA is TGTGCCAGCAGCTCCCTCCAGGATTTCTATGGCTACACCTTC. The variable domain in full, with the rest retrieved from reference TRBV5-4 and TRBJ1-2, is ETGVTQSPTHLIKTRGQQVTLRCSSQSGHNTVSWYQQALGQGPQFIFQYYREEENGRGNFPPRFSGLQFPNYSSELNVNALELDDSALYLCASSSLQDFYGYTFGSGTRLTVV.